This TCR beta chain was identified during a study of blood T cells in healthy people across ages. Alongside a J-beta primer mix, a sample-barcoded 5' primer served in a second PCR lasting about 6 to 11 cycles. MiXCR was run by TCRdb on the 5' RACE reads, yielding one entry per CDR3 protein. Altogether about 800,000 distinct CDR3 sequences are present, about 25% being singletons, with the ten largest covering around 3.6%. Trimming removed 3 bases from V and 0 bases from J; junction bases left unmatched: 3. The CDR3 sequence is 15 residues long. Germline V CDR1 and CDR2: SGHRS, YFSETQ. These same data were also listed under a study on T cells of mothers and their children. Turning to that study: Donation involved a few healthy Caucasian mothers and the six children that they had. Around 3.2 million TCR beta reads per child versus over 9 million per mother. The authors found no persistent microchimeric T cell clones.

This chain joins TRBV5-1 and TRBJ2-3; 8 positions agree with TRBD2. This receptor was identified in a boy younger than 18 in good health. The sample consisted of blood. CDR3 amino acids: CASSSGLGSTDTQYF. In DNA, the CDR3 is TGCGCCAGCAGCTCGGGACTAGGGAGCACAGATACGCAGTATTTT.